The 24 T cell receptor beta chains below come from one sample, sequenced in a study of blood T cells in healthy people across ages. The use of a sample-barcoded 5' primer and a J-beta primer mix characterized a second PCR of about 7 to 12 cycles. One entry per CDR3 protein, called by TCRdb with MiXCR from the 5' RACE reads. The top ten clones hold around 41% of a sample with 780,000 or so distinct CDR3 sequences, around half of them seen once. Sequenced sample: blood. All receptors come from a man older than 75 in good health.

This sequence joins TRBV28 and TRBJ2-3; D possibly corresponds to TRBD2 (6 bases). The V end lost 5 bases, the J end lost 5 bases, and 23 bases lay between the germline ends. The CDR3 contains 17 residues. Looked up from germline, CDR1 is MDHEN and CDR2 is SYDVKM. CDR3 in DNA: TGTGCCAGCAGTGCGGATCGGGGGAGTGGGAGTGGAGATACGCAGTATTTT. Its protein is CASSADRGSGSGDTQYF.

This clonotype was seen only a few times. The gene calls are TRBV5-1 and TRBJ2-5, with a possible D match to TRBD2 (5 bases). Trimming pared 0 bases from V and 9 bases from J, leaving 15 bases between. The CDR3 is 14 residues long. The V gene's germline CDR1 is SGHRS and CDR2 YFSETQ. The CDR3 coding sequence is TGCGCCAGCAGCTTGGGGGCGACAACGGAGGCCCAGTACTTC. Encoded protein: CASSLGATTEAQYF.

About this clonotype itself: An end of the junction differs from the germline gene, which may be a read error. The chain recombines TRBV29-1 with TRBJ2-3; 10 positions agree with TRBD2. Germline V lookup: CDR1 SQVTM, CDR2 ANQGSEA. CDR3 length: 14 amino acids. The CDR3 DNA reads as TGCGGCGTTGTCGCTAGCGGGAGCCCAGATACGCAGTATTTT. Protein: CGVVASGSPDTQYF.

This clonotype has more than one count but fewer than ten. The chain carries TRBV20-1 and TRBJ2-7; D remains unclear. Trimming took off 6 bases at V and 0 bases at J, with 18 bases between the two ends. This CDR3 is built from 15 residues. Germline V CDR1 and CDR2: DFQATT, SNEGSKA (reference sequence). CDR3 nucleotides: TGCAGTGCAAACACTGCGCGCAGCCCCTCCTACGAGCAGTACTTC. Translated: CSANTARSPSYEQYF.

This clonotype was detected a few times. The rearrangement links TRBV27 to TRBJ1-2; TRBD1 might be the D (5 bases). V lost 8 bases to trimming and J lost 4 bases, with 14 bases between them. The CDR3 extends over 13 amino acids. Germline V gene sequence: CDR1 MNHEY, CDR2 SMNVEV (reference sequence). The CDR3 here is CASYLDMTYGYTF. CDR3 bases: TGTGCCAGCTATCTGGACATGACCTATGGCTACACCTTC.

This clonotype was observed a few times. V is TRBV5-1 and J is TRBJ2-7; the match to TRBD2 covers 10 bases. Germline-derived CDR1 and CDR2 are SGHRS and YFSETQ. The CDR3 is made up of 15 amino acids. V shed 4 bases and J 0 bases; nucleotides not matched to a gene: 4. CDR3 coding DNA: TGCGCCAGCAGCCTTATAGCGGGAGGCTCCTACGAGCAGTACTTC. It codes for CASSLIAGGSYEQYF. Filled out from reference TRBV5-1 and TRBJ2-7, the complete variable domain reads KAGVTQTPRYLIKTRGQQVTLSCSPISGHRSVSWYQQTPGQGLQFLFEYFSETQRNKGNFPGRFSGRQFSNSRSEMNVSTLELGDSALYLCASSLIAGGSYEQYFGPGTRLTVT.

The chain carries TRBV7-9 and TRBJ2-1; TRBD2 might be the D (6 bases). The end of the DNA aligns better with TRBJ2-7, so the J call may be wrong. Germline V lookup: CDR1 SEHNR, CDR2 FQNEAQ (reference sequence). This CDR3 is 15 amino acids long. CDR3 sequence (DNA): TGTGCCAGCAGCTTAGGACTAGATTACTTGGATGAGCAGTACTTC. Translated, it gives CASSLGLDYLDEQYF.

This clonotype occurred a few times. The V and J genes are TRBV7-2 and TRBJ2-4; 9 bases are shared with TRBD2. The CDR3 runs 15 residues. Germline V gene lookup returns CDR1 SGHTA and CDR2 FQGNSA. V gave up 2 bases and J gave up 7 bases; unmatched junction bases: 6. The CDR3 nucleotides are TGTGCCAGCAGCTTATATGTGACTAGCGGTAACATTCAGTACTTC. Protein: CASSLYVTSGNIQYF.

Here the CDR3 DNA reads TGCAGTGCTAGAGGCGGACTAGCGGGAGGCACCGGGGAGCTGTTTTTT. This translates into CSARGGLAGGTGELFF. This chain connects TRBV20-1 to TRBJ2-2, with 14 bases identical to TRBD2. Per the germline V gene, CDR1 is DFQATT and CDR2 is SNEGSKA (reference sequence). The length of the CDR3 is 16 residues. With 1 base clipped from V and 4 bases from J, the junction kept 2 bases outside the gene matches.

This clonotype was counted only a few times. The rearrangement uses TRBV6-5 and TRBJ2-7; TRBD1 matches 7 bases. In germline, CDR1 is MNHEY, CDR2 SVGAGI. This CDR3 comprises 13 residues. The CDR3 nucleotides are TGTGCTACCGGTCCGGGACAGAGCTACGAGCAGTACTTC. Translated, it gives CATGPGQSYEQYF.

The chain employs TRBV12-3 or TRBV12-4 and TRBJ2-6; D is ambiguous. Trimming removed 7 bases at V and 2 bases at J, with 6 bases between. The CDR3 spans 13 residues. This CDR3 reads CASMGTGANVLTF. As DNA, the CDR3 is TGTGCCAGCATGGGTACTGGGGCCAACGTCCTGACTTTC.

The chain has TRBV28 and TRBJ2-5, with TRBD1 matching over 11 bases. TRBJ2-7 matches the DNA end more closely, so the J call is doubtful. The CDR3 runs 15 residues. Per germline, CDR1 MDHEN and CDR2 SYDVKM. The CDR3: CASSHMGQGGNEQYF. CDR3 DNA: TGTGCCAGCAGCCACATGGGACAGGGGGGGAACGAGCAGTACTTC.

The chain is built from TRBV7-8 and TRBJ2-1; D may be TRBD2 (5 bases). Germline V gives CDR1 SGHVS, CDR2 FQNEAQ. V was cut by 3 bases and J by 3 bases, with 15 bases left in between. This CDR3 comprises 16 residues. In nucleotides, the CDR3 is TGTGCCAGCAGCTTCGTCTGGGGTGGGAGCTACAATGAGCAGTTCTTC. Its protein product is CASSFVWGGSYNEQFF. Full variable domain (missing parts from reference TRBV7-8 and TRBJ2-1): GAGVSQSPRYKVAKRGQDVALRCDPISGHVSLFWYQQALGQGPEFLTYFQNEAQLDKSGLPSDRFFAERPEGSVSTLKIQRTQQEDSAVYLCASSFVWGGSYNEQFFGPGTRLTVL.

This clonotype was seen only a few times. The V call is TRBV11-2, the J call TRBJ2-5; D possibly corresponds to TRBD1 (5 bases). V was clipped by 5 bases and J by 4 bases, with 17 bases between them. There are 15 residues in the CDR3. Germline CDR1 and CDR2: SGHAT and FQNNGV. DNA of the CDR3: TGTGCCAGCAGCCCAGGGTCCCGAGGTGGAGAGACCCAGTACTTC. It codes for CASSPGSRGGETQYF.

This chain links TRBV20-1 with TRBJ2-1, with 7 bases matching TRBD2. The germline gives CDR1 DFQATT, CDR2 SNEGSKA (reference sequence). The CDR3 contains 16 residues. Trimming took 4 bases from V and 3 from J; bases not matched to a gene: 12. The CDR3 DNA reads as TGCAGTGCTACCCCGGGAGGAAGTGGGCACTACAATGAGCAGTTCTTC. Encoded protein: CSATPGGSGHYNEQFF.

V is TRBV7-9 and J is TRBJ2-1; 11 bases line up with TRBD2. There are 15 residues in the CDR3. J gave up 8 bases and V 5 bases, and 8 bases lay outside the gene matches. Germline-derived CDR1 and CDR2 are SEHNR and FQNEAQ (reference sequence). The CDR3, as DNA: TGTGCCAGCAGCCTACTAGCGGGAGCGATCGATGAGCAGTTCTTC. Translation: CASSLLAGAIDEQFF.

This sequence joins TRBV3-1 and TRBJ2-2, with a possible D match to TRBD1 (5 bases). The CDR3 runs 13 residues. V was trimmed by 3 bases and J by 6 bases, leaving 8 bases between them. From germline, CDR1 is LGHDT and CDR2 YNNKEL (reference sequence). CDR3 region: CASSHMGPGELFF. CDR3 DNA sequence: TGTGCCAGCAGCCATATGGGGCCCGGGGAGCTGTTTTTT. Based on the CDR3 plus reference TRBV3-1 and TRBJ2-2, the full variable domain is DTAVSQTPKYLVTQMGNDKSIKCEQNLGHDTMYWYKQDSKKFLKIMFSYNNKELIINETVPNRFSPKSPDKAHLNLHINSLELGDSAVYFCASSHMGPGELFFGEGSRLTVL.

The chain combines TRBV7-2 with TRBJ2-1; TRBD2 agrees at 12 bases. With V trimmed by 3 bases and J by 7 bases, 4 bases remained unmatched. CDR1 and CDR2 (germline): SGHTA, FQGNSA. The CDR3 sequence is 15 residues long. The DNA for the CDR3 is TGTGCCAGCAGCTTTTCGCTAGCGGGAGGGAATGAGCAGTTCTTC. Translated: CASSFSLAGGNEQFF.

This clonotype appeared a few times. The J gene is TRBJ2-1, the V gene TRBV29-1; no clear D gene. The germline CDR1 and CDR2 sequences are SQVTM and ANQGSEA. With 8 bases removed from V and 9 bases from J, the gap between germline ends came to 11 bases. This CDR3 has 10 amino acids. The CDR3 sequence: CSTGGFEQFF. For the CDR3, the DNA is TGCAGCACCGGTGGTTTTGAGCAGTTCTTC.

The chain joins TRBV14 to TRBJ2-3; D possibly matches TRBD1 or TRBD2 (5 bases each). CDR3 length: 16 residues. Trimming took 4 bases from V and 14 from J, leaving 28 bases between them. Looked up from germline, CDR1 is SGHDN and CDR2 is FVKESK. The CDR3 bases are TGTGCCAGCAGCCCACCCCCTCCGGGACGCGACAGATACGCGTATTTT. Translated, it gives CASSPPPPGRDRYAYF. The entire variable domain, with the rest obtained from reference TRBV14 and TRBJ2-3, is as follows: EAGVTQFPSHSVIEKGQTVTLRCDPISGHDNLYWYRRVMGKEIKFLLHFVKESKQDESGMPNNRFLAERTGGTYSTLKVQPAELEDSGVYFCASSPPPPGRDRYAYFGPGTRLTVL.

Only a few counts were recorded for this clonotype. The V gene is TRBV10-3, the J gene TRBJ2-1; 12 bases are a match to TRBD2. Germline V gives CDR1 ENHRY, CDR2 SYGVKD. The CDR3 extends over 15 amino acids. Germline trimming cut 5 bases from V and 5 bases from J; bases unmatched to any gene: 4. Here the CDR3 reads CAISPGLAGNNEQFF. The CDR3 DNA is TGTGCCATCAGTCCAGGACTAGCGGGAAACAATGAGCAGTTCTTC.

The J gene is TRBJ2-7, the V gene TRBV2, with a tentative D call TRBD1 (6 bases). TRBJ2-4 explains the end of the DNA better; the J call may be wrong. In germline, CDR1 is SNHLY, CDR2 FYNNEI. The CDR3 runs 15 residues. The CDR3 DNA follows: TGTGCCAGCAGTGAAGGGGGGCTCGGCAAAAACATTCAGTACTTC. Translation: CASSEGGLGKNIQYF.

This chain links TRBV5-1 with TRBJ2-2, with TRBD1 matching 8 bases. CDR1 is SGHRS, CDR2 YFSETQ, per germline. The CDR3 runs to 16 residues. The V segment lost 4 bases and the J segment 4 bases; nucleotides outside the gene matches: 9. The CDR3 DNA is TGCGCCAGCAGCCCAGCTGCAGGGGGCATCACCGGGGAGCTGTTTTTT. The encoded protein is CASSPAAGGITGELFF.

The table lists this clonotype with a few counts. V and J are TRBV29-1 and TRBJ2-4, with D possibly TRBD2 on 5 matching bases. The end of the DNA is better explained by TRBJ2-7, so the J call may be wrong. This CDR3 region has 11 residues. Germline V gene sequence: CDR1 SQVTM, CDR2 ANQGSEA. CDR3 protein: CSVESGSEQYF. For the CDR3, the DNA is TGCAGCGTTGAATCGGGATCCGAGCAGTACTTC.